The next 18 T cell receptor beta chains were all read from a single sample in a study of chemoradiotherapy in HPV16-positive cancers. Sequencing was performed with immunoSEQ multiplex PCR; in TCRdb, only in-frame clones are kept and a portion is missing. The sample has roughly 10,000 clones, over 70% seen once; the top ten hold about 37%. Sampling was carried out from a patient who underwent chemoradiotherapy. These receptors were collected from a human donor with HPV-associated anogenital cancer.

The V and J genes are TRBV7-8 and TRBJ2-7; D could derive from TRBD1 or TRBD2 (7 bases each). Trimming stripped 5 bases from V and 9 bases from J, with 26 bases between. CDR3 length: 16 residues. CDR1 SGHVS and CDR2 FQNEAQ come from the germline V gene. CDR3 region: CASSEGGDSSYERQYF. The CDR3 coding sequence is TGTGCCAGCAGCGAAGGGGGGGACAGCTCCTACGAGCGGCAGTACTTC.

V and J are TRBV10-3 and TRBJ2-1, with a weak D call TRBD1 (6 bases). The CDR3 consists of 15 residues. The V and J ends lost 0 bases and 6 bases respectively, with 12 bases between them. The germline V gene has CDR1 ENHRY and CDR2 SYGVKD. CDR3 protein: CAISESGQGFNEQFF. CDR3 coding DNA: TGTGCCATCAGTGAGTCGGGACAAGGATTCAATGAGCAGTTCTTC.

The chain has TRBV7-2 and TRBJ2-1; 9 positions match TRBD2. The CDR3 length is 16 residues. Germline assignment: CDR1 SGHTA and CDR2 FQGNSA. The V gene end was trimmed by 3 bases and the J gene end by 9 bases; junction bases not matched to a gene: 12. The CDR3 nucleotides are TGTGCCAGCAGCTTGACCGCGGGGGGGAGCTTGGGTGAGCAGTTCTTC. It specifies CASSLTAGGSLGEQFF.

The chain uses TRBV30 and TRBJ1-2; possibly TRBD1 for D (5 bases). The V gene's germline CDR1 is GTSNPN and CDR2 SVGIG (reference sequence). The V and J ends lost 7 bases and 1 base respectively, with 16 bases between them. This CDR3 region has 14 residues. This CDR3 reads CAYRNRGLNYGYTF. CDR3 in DNA: TGTGCCTATCGAAACCGGGGCCTTAACTATGGCTACACCTTC.

The chain has TRBV21-1 and TRBJ2-7; the table's D call, TRBD1, was not checked against the DNA. TRBV21-1 is flagged as a pseudogene. The CDR3 runs to 15 residues. Here the CDR3 DNA reads TGTGCCAGCAGCCATCCGGACAGGCACTCCTACGAGCAGTACGTC. It yields the protein CASSHPDRHSYEQYV.

This clone has just a few counts. This chain links TRBV2 with TRBJ1-5; D is unclear. The CDR3 is made up of 14 amino acids. From germline, CDR1 is SNHLY and CDR2 FYNNEI. V lost 4 bases, J lost 3 bases, and 10 bases lay in between. CDR3 amino acids: CASSAERINQPQHF. DNA for the CDR3: TGTGCCAGCAGTGCAGAGCGGATCAATCAGCCCCAGCATTTT.

J is TRBJ1-2 and V is TRBV19; 9 bases match TRBD1. CDR1 LNHDA and CDR2 SQIVND come from the germline V gene (reference sequence). The CDR3 has 17 amino acids. Unmatched junction bases numbered 11, after V lost 4 bases and J lost 2 bases. The CDR3 DNA reads TGTGCCAGTAGTAGAAACCGACTTGGGACAGGGAACTATGGCTACACCTTC. Protein: CASSRNRLGTGNYGYTF.

V is TRBV19 and J is TRBJ1-4, with 7 bases fitting TRBD1. The ends lost 6 bases at V and 8 bases at J; junction bases unmatched: 12. CDR1 is LNHDA and CDR2 is SQIVND in the germline V gene (reference sequence). The CDR3 has 15 residues. The CDR3 DNA is TGTGCCAGTAGCGACAGGGAAAAGCTTAGCGAAAAACTGTTTTTT. Amino acid sequence: CASSDREKLSEKLFF. The whole variable domain, filled in from reference TRBV19 and TRBJ1-4, reads DGGITQSPKYLFRKEGQNVTLSCEQNLNHDAMYWYRQDPGQGLRLIYYSQIVNDFQKGDIAEGYSVSREKKESFPLTVTSAQKNPTAFYLCASSDREKLSEKLFFGSGTQLSVL.

This clone is a singleton in its sample. The chain links TRBV5-1 to TRBJ2-7, with D perhaps TRBD1 or TRBD2 (6 bases each). The germline V gene encodes CDR1 SGHRS and CDR2 YFSETQ. Trimming pared 4 bases from V and 6 bases from J, leaving 14 bases between. CDR3 size: 13 residues. The CDR3 nucleotides read TGCGCCAGCAGCCAGACTAGAGGGGGCGAGCAGTACTTC. This codes for CASSQTRGGEQYF.

This clone was observed a single time. This rearrangement joins TRBV7-2 to TRBJ1-2; no reliable D call. Germline V gene lookup returns CDR1 SGHTA and CDR2 FQGNSA. Trimming removed 1 base from V and 4 bases from J, with 13 bases in between. CDR3 length equals 15 residues. CDR3 sequence: CASSLGFDSRYGYTF. The CDR3 DNA sequence: TGTGCCAGCAGCTTAGGATTTGATTCTCGCTATGGCTACACCTTC.

This chain joins TRBV10-3 and TRBJ2-7; 10 bases map to TRBD2. With V trimmed by 0 bases and J by 1 base, 3 bases remained unmatched. This CDR3 is built from 16 residues. In germline, CDR1 is ENHRY, CDR2 SYGVKD. CDR3 nucleotide sequence: TGTGCCATCAGTGAGTCGGCTAGCGGGAGATCCTACGAGCAGTACTTC. Translated: CAISESASGRSYEQYF.

The chain employs TRBV6-6 and TRBJ1-4, with 10 bases fitting TRBD1. The CDR3 covers 16 residues. The trim removed 4 bases at V and 7 bases at J, leaving 9 bases unmatched. The germline gives CDR1 MNHNY, CDR2 SVGAGI (reference sequence). The CDR3 region is CASSSQGTGVGEKLFF. The CDR3 DNA sequence: TGTGCCAGCAGTTCCCAGGGGACAGGGGTGGGTGAAAAACTGTTTTTT.

The chain carries TRBV7-2 and TRBJ2-4; tentative D call: TRBD2 (6 bases). Per the germline V gene, CDR1 is SGHTA and CDR2 is FQGNSA. Trimming cost V 5 bases and J 7 bases, with 18 bases left between them. This CDR3 contains 15 residues. The CDR3 loop reads CASSPTGPGGNIQYF. The CDR3 nucleotides are TGTGCCAGCAGCCCGACCGGGCCTGGGGGGAACATTCAGTACTTC. Full variable domain (remainder filled in from reference TRBV7-2 and TRBJ2-4): GAGVSQSPSNKVTEKGKDVELRCDPISGHTALYWYRQSLGQGLEFLIYFQGNSAPDKSGLPSDRFSAERTGGSVSTLTIQRTQQEDSAVYLCASSPTGPGGNIQYFGAGTRLSVL.

This sequence joins TRBV7-2 and TRBJ2-5; a weak D match, TRBD2 (6 bases). V was pared by 0 bases and J by 5 bases, with 16 bases between. This CDR3 is built from 16 residues. In germline, CDR1 is SGHTA, CDR2 FQGNSA. The CDR3 loop is CASSLAYRLGWETQYF. The CDR3 coding sequence is TGTGCCAGCAGCTTAGCTTATCGACTAGGATGGGAGACCCAGTACTTC.

The rearrangement joins TRBV5-1 to TRBJ2-3; D is undetermined. Per germline, CDR1 SGHRS and CDR2 YFSETQ. V was pared by 0 bases and J by 2 bases, with 10 bases between. This CDR3 contains 15 residues. The CDR3 spells CASSLDGFPTDTQYF. In DNA form, the CDR3 reads TGCGCCAGCAGCTTGGATGGGTTCCCCACAGATACGCAGTATTTT.

The rearrangement joins TRBV7-2 to TRBJ2-1; D is undetermined. Germline loops: CDR1 SGHTA, CDR2 FQGNSA. This CDR3 is 12 amino acids long. Deletions cut 4 bases from V and 7 bases from J, with 8 bases between. CDR3 in amino acids: CASSSLGNEQFF. As DNA, the CDR3 is TGTGCCAGCAGCTCCCTAGGGAATGAGCAGTTCTTC. The full variable domain, in which reference TRBV7-2 and TRBJ2-1 provide the parts outside the CDR3, is GAGVSQSPSNKVTEKGKDVELRCDPISGHTALYWYRQSLGQGLEFLIYFQGNSAPDKSGLPSDRFSAERTGGSVSTLTIQRTQQEDSAVYLCASSSLGNEQFFGPGTRLTVL.

V is TRBV5-1 and J is TRBJ2-7; 8 nucleotides match TRBD1. From germline, CDR1 is SGHRS and CDR2 YFSETQ. The CDR3 covers 17 residues. Trimming cost V 2 bases and J 2 bases; bases outside gene matches: 12. CDR3 nucleotide sequence: TGCGCCAGCAGCTTCTACCCACCCGACAGGGGCCCCTACGAGCAGTACTTC. Protein sequence: CASSFYPPDRGPYEQYF. The whole variable domain, remainder taken from reference TRBV5-1 and TRBJ2-7, is KAGVTQTPRYLIKTRGQQVTLSCSPISGHRSVSWYQQTPGQGLQFLFEYFSETQRNKGNFPGRFSGRQFSNSRSEMNVSTLELGDSALYLCASSFYPPDRGPYEQYFGPGTRLTVT.

This clone was counted once. In nucleotides, the CDR3 is TGTGCCAGCAGGCCTAAGCTAGGGACCGTATCGTCGAGGACAGATACGCAGTATTTT. Its translation is CASRPKLGTVSSRTDTQYF. The rearrangement uses TRBV7-2 and TRBJ2-3; D might be TRBD1 or TRBD2, each matching 5 bases. The CDR3 runs to 19 residues. Trimming shortened V by 6 bases and J by 3 bases, and 28 bases separated the two germline ends. CDR1 and CDR2 from the germline V gene are SGHTA and FQGNSA.